This note documents a single T cell receptor beta chain sequence. This record comes from a study of blood T cell repertoires in COVID-19. About the study: PBMCs, B-cell-depleted T cells, or T cells were the source of the cDNA or gDNA that made up the material.

Here immunoSEQ multiplex PCR was the method, and the copy in TCRdb shows in-frame clones only, minus some. The sample has 300,000 to 350,000 clones, 75% to 90% seen once; the top ten hold 2.2%. Donors in Cohort 3 counted as recovered after two negative PCRs, clearance, or symptom resolution. CDR1 is SGHDT, CDR2 YYEEEE, per germline. This CDR3 is built from 13 residues. V gave up 3 bases and J gave up 8 bases, with 11 bases separating them. The origin of this receptor is a man under 40 who had recovered from COVID-19. What was sequenced was PBMCs or T cells enriched from blood (not recorded which). The chain employs TRBV5-6 and TRBJ2-2; unclear D gene. The CDR3 spells CASSSGSSGELFF. The CDR3 region has the DNA TGTGCCAGCAGCTCCGGTTCATCTGGGGAGCTGTTTTTT. Full variable domain (outside the CDR3, taken from reference TRBV5-6 and TRBJ2-2): DAGVTQSPTHLIKTRGQQVTLRCSPKSGHDTVSWYQQALGQGPQFIFQYYEEEERQRGNFPDRFSGHQFPNYSSELNVNALLLGDSALYLCASSSGSSGELFFGEGSRLTVL.